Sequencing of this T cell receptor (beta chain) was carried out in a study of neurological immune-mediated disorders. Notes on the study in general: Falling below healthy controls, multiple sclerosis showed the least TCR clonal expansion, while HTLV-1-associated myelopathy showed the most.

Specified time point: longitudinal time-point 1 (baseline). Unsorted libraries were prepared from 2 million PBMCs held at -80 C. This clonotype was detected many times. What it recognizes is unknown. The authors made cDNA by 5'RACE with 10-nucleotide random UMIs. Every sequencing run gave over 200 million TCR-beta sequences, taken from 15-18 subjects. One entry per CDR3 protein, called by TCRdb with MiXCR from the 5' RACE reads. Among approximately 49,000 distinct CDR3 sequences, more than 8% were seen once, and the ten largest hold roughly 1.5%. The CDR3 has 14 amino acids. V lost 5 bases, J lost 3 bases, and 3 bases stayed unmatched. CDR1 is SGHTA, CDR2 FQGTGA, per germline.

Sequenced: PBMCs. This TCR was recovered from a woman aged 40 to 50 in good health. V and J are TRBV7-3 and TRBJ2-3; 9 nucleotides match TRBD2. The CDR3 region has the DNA TGTGCCAGCAGCCGCAGCGGGGGGACAGATACGCAGTATTTT. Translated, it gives CASSRSGGTDTQYF.